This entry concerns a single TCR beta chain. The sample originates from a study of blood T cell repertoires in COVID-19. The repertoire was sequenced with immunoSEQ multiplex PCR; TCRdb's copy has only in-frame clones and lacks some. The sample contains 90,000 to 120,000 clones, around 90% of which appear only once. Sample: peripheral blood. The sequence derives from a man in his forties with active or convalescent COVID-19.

CDR3: CASSDMASGANVLTF. CDR3 in DNA: TGTGCCAGCAGTGACATGGCCTCTGGGGCCAACGTCCTGACTTTC. The V and J genes are TRBV6-4 and TRBJ2-6, with D hard to call. Trimming removed 2 bases from V and 0 bases from J, with 5 bases in between. Germline V gene sequence: CDR1 MRHNA, CDR2 SNTAGT. This CDR3 spans 15 amino acids.